This is a list of T cell receptor beta chains from one sample in a study of blood T cell repertoires in COVID-19. The table came from immunoSEQ multiplex PCR; TCRdb's copy has only in-frame clones and leaves some out. The sample holds approximately 200,000 clones, 81% seen once. Input material: peripheral blood. These TCRs come from an elderly woman with COVID-19, enrolled during active disease. Each CDR3 is given with its conserved first and last residue. A D gene is named only where the DNA matches it firmly. Some rows mark clone size as missing; the rest say once, few, many or name a class of expanded clone.

V	size	J	D	length	DNA	CDR3
TRBV19	NA	TRBJ2-1	NA	15	TGTGCCAGTAGTGGCGGGTATCTAGGCCACAATGAGCAGTTCTTC	CASSGGYLGHNEQFF
TRBV11-3	NA	TRBJ1-1	TRBD1	17	TGTGCCAGCAGCTCGCGGGACAGGGGGAAGTCGAGCACTGAAGCTTTCTTT	CASSSRDRGKSSTEAFF
TRBV4-2	NA	TRBJ2-1	TRBD2	14	TGTGCCAGCAGCCCGACTAGCGGGAGTAATGAGCAGTTCTTC	CASSPTSGSNEQFF
TRBV20-1	NA	TRBJ2-1	TRBD2	15	TGCAGTGCTAGTTTAGCGGGGGGGCGGGTCGGTGAGCAGTTCTTC	CSASLAGGRVGEQFF
TRBV12-1	NA	TRBJ2-3	NA	17	TGTGCCAGCAGCTTACGGAAGCGGGGGGGCACCACAGATACGCAGTATTTT	CASSLRKRGGTTDTQYF
TRBV3-1/TRBV3-2	NA	TRBJ1-2	TRBD1	14	TGTGCCAGCAGCCACCGGACAGGGATTTATGGCTACACCTTC	CASSHRTGIYGYTF
TRBV7-9	NA	TRBJ2-7	NA	14	TGTGCCAGCAGTCTAGACTATAGTGGTGGCGAGCAGTACTTC	CASSLDYSGGEQYF
TRBV5-6	NA	TRBJ2-7	TRBD1	16	TGTGCCAGCAGTTCCGGGACAGGGGGCTCTAATTACGAGCAGTACTTC	CASSSGTGGSNYEQYF
TRBV6-6	NA	TRBJ2-2	TRBD2	16	TGTGCCAGCAGTCCAGTAACGGGGGGGAACACCGGGGAGCTGTTTTTT	CASSPVTGGNTGELFF
TRBV7-8	NA	TRBJ1-5	NA	15	TGTGCCAGCAACCCGACGTCAGGAACCAATCAGCCCCAGCATTTT	CASNPTSGTNQPQHF
TRBV24-1	once	TRBJ2-7	NA	11	TGTGCCACCAGTCAGGGCTACGAGCAGTACTTC	CATSQGYEQYF
TRBV11-2	NA	TRBJ1-2	TRBD1	13	TGTGCCAGCAGCTTTTCACAGGGGACGGGCTACACCTTC	CASSFSQGTGYTF
TRBV19	NA	TRBJ1-5	NA	14	TGTGCCAGTAGTATAGTCTCCCCCTATCAGCCCCAGCATTTT	CASSIVSPYQPQHF
TRBV29-1	NA	TRBJ2-7	TRBD2	14	TGCAGCGTTGGGTCCACTAGCGACTCCTACGAGCAGTACTTC	CSVGSTSDSYEQYF
TRBV18	NA	TRBJ1-1	NA	14	TGTGCCAGCTCACCCGGGACACCATCCTCTGAAGCTTTCTTT	CASSPGTPSSEAFF
TRBV11-3	NA	TRBJ2-3	TRBD2	18	TGTGCCAGCAGCTCCGAGAGCACGGGACTAGCGGTCACAGATACGCAGTATTTT	CASSSESTGLAVTDTQYF
TRBV5-5	NA	TRBJ1-5	NA	13	TGTGCCAGCAGCTTGGGTTATGATCAGCCCCAGCATTTT	CASSLGYDQPQHF
TRBV2	once	TRBJ2-5	NA	14	TGTGCCGTTCTGGACGGCGCACGGGGAGAGACCCAGTACTTC	CAVLDGARGETQYF
TRBV25-1	NA	TRBJ2-7	NA	12	TGTGCCAGCCTGGGGCAGATTGGTCCGCAGTACTTC	CASLGQIGPQYF
TRBV2	NA	TRBJ1-1	NA	15	TGTGCCAGCACGCAGGAAAGGGCAGGGGAGACTGAAGCTTTCTTT	CASTQERAGETEAFF
TRBV2	NA	TRBJ1-5	NA	14	TGTGCCAGCAGTGCGACAGCTAGCAATCAGCCCCAGCATTTT	CASSATASNQPQHF
TRBV28	NA	TRBJ1-5	NA	15	TGTGCCAGCAGTTCAGGTGTTGGGGGGATAAGACTCCAGCATTTT	CASSSGVGGIRLQHF
TRBV7-2	NA	TRBJ2-7	TRBD1	14	TGTGCCAGCAGCTTATCACAGGGGGCGCGGGAGCAGTACTTC	CASSLSQGAREQYF
TRBV7-3	NA	TRBJ1-1	NA	14	TGTGCCAGCAGCTTAGTGGGGAGGAACACTGAAGCTTTCTTT	CASSLVGRNTEAFF
TRBV28	NA	TRBJ2-7	NA	14	TGTGCCAGCAGTACGACCGGCGGGTCCTACGAGCAGTACTTC	CASSTTGGSYEQYF
TRBV3-1/TRBV3-2	NA	TRBJ1-5	TRBD1	14	TGTGCCAGCAGCCGGGACAGGGTGAGTCAGCCCCAGCATTTT	CASSRDRVSQPQHF
TRBV7-2	NA	TRBJ2-7	TRBD2	18	TGTGCCAGCAGCTTAGCGGGGACTAGCGGGAGTAAGAGCTACGAGCAGTACTTC	CASSLAGTSGSKSYEQYF
TRBV2	NA	TRBJ1-6	NA	16	TGTGCCAGCAGTGAAGGATGGGCAGGTCATAATTCACCCCTCCACTTT	CASSEGWAGHNSPLHF
TRBV6-5	NA	TRBJ2-7	TRBD2	12	TGTGCCAGCAGTTACTCGGGGGGGGAGCAGTACTTC	CASSYSGGEQYF
TRBV20-1	NA	TRBJ1-1	NA	11	TGCAGTGCTAGCTCAGGGGTTGGCGCTTTCTTT	CSASSGVGAFF
TRBV19	NA	TRBJ1-2	TRBD1	15	TGTGCCAGTAGTCCACTCCAGGGGGCCGGGTATGGCTACACCTTC	CASSPLQGAGYGYTF
TRBV11-3	NA	TRBJ1-2	NA	16	TGTGCCAGCAGCTTAGGGCCCTCCGGACTGGGGTATGGCTACACCTTC	CASSLGPSGLGYGYTF
TRBV5-4	NA	TRBJ1-3	NA	17	TGTGCCAGCAGCTTGGGAAAGGGACACGCAGTCCCTGGCACCATATATTTT	CASSLGKGHAVPGTIYF
TRBV5-1	few	TRBJ1-1	NA	15	TGCGCCAGCAGCTTGGTAACAGGGAGTCTCGCTGAAGCTTTCTTT	CASSLVTGSLAEAFF
TRBV6-2/TRBV6-3	NA	TRBJ1-1	NA	13	TGTGCCAGCAGTTACTCGAGAGGGACTGAAGCTTTCTTT	CASSYSRGTEAFF
TRBV2	NA	TRBJ2-1	TRBD2	15	TGTGCGAACCCATCTACTAGCGGGGATTCAGATGAGCAGTTCTTC	CANPSTSGDSDEQFF
TRBV21-1	few	TRBJ1-4	NA	13	TGTGCCAGCAGCGAAGGACAGGGGGAAAAACTGTTTTTT	CASSEGQGEKLFF
TRBV24-1	NA	TRBJ2-5	NA	14	TGTGCCACCACAGGGCTTGGGTACCAAGAGACCCAGTACTTC	CATTGLGYQETQYF
TRBV15	NA	TRBJ2-1	NA	15	TGTGCCACCAGCAGAGATCAGGGCACCTACAGCGAGCAGTTCTTC	CATSRDQGTYSEQFF
TRBV4-2	NA	TRBJ1-1	TRBD1	19	TGTGCCAGCAGCCAAGAGCCTAACAGGGGGCGCGATGGGAGAACTGAAGCTTTCTTT	CASSQEPNRGRDGRTEAFF
TRBV18	NA	TRBJ1-3	NA	15	TGTGCCAGCTCAGAGAGAGAAGTTTCTGGAAACACCATATATTTT	CASSEREVSGNTIYF
TRBV2	few	TRBJ1-1	NA	10	TGTGCCAGCGGGGCGTTTGAAGCTTTCTTT	CASGAFEAFF
TRBV5-4	NA	TRBJ2-5	TRBD1	14	TGTGCAGCGGGACAGGGGAGGGACCAAGAGACCCAGTACTTC	CAAGQGRDQETQYF
TRBV7-3	NA	TRBJ2-3	NA	11	TGTGCCAGCAGCCAGGGAGATACGCAGTATTTT	CASSQGDTQYF
TRBV27	once	TRBJ2-3	TRBD2	19	TGTGCCAGCAGTCCCACCGGAATAGCGGGGGGCCCTCGCACAGATACGCAGTATTTT	CASSPTGIAGGPRTDTQYF
TRBV7-8	NA	TRBJ2-2	TRBD1	16	TGTGCCAGCAGCACCCGGACAGGACCGAACACCGGGGAGCTGTTTTTT	CASSTRTGPNTGELFF
TRBV28	NA	TRBJ1-5	NA	17	TGTGCCAGCAGTCAACAGGGCTATGTGTATAGCAATCAGCCCCAGCATTTT	CASSQQGYVYSNQPQHF